This T cell receptor beta chain was captured by sequencing in a study of cytomegalovirus exposure and HLA in healthy donors. Whole-study findings and limits: In vitro experiments confirmed that a few CMV-associated chains were specific for CMV antigens. The study labeled more than 150 TCR beta chains cytomegalovirus-associated.

Trimming took off 4 bases at V and 2 bases at J, with 13 bases between the two ends. CDR1 SQVTM and CDR2 ANQGSEA come from the germline V gene. This CDR3 spans 14 amino acids. In the case of this clone: No antigen is known for it.

TCRdb keeps only in-frame clones here, not all; method: immunoSEQ multiplex PCR. The sample has under 200,000 clones; roughly 86% are singletons. The gene calls are TRBV29-1 and TRBJ2-3; D might be TRBD1 (5 bases). Source material: PBMCs. This receptor was taken from a man younger than 35 in good health and CMV-seropositive. The CDR3 DNA reads as TGCAGCGTTGGGACCAGGGCCATCACAGATACGCAGTATTTT. Protein: CSVGTRAITDTQYF.